Below are 4 T cell receptor beta chains sequenced from a single sample in a study of regulatory T cells in long-lasting Graves disease. Described time point: persistent/refractory GD, antithyroid drugs over 5 years with positive TRAb. The TCR library was prepared using RNA isolated from PBMCs. Through Arm-PCR of CDR3 regions and iRepertoire HTBI primers, TCR beta libraries were built. TCRdb itself ran the multiplex PCR reads through MiXCR, one entry per CDR3 protein. The sample lists over 350,000 distinct CDR3 sequences, roughly 20% occurring once. This specimen was peripheral blood mononuclear cells (PBMCs), taken when the disease was refractory, from a patient treated with antithyroid drugs. These receptors all come from a female donor with Graves disease.

This clonotype occurred many times. V usage is TRBV28 and J usage is TRBJ1-4; 8 nucleotides agree with TRBD1. V shed 3 bases, J shed 8 bases, and the junction held 2 bases outside the gene matches. Germline lookup yields CDR1 MDHEN and CDR2 SYDVKM. This CDR3 contains 13 residues. CDR3 residues: CASSLTGEEKLFF. CDR3 DNA: TGTGCCAGCAGTTTGACAGGGGAAGAAAAACTGTTTTTT.

This sequence joins TRBV6-1 and TRBJ1-2, with TRBD1 matching 9 bases. V gave up 6 bases and J gave up 9 bases; unmatched junction bases: 8. This CDR3 has 13 residues. The germline V gene has CDR1 MNHNS and CDR2 SASEGT. The CDR3 reads CASRGTGWESYTF. In DNA form, the CDR3 reads TGTGCCAGCAGAGGGACAGGGTGGGAGAGCTACACCTTC.

In this sample, this clonotype turned up a few times. V gene TRBV7-9 combines with J gene TRBJ2-5; 7 positions match TRBD1. After removal of 5 bases from V and 5 bases from J, the junction contained 8 bases not matched to a gene. CDR1 is SEHNR and CDR2 is FQNEAQ in the germline V gene (reference sequence). The CDR3 sequence is 14 residues long. Here the CDR3 reads CASSLPQGVETQYF. CDR3 in DNA: TGTGCCAGCAGCCTACCGCAGGGGGTGGAGACCCAGTACTTC.

This clonotype showed up just a few times. The rearrangement joins TRBV7-9 to TRBJ2-6, with a tentative D call TRBD2 (6 bases). This CDR3 is 17 amino acids long. Trimming shortened V by 4 bases and J by 0 bases, and 13 bases separated the two germline ends. Germline CDR1 SEHNR, CDR2 FQNEAQ (reference sequence). CDR3 residues: CASSSSLGGSGANVLTF. CDR3 sequence (DNA): TGTGCCAGCAGCTCCTCGTTGGGGGGCTCTGGGGCCAACGTCCTGACTTTC.